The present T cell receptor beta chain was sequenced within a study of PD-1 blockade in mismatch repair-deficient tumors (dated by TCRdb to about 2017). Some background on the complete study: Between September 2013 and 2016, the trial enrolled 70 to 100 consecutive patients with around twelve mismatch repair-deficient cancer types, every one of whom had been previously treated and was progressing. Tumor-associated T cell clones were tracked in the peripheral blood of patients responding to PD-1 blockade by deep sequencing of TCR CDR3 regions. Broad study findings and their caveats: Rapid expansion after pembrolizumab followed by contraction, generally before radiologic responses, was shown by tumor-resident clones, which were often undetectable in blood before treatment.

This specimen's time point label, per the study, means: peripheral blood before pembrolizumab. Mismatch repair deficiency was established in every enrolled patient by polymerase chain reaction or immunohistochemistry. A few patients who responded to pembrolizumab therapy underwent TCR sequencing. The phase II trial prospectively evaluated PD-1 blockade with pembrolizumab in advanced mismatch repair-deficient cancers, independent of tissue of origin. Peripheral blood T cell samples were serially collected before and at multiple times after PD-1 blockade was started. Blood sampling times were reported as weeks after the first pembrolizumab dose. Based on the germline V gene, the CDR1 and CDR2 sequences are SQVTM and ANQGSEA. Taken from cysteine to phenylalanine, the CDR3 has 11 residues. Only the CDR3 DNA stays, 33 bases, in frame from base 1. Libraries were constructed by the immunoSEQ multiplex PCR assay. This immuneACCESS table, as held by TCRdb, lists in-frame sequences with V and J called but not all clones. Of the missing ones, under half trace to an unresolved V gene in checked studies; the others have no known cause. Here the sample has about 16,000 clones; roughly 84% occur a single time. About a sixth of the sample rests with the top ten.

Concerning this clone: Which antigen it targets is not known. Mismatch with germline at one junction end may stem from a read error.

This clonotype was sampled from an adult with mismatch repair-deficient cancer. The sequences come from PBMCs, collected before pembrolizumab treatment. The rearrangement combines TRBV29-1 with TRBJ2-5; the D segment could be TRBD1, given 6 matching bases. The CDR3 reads CSVKDRETQYF. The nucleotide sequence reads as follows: TGCAGCGTTAAAGACAGGGAGACCCAGTACTTC.